This T cell receptor beta chain derives from a study of response to subunit inactivated influenza vaccine. CDR1 and CDR2 (germline): SQVTM, ANQGSEA. V gave up 2 bases and J gave up 0 bases, with 8 bases separating them. The CDR3 has 14 residues. One entry per CDR3 protein, called by TCRdb with MiXCR from the RT-PCR reads. The sample consists of about 800,000 distinct CDR3 sequences, 21% of them appearing once. Here the sequenced sample was PBMCs from blood, taken about 5 days after vaccination. The chain couples TRBV29-1 to TRBJ2-1; no clear D. The receptor was isolated from a man aged 50 or older who received an inactivated influenza vaccine. CDR3 in DNA: TGCAGCGTTGAATATCCTAGCTCCTACAATGAGCAGTTCTTC. It specifies CSVEYPSSYNEQFF.